The present T cell receptor beta chain was sequenced within a study of shared clonotypes between healthy human individuals. Assay used: immunoSEQ multiplex PCR; TCRdb lists only in-frame clones, some missing. The sample contains some 2,400,000 clones, approximately 96% of which appear only once. V was cut by 6 bases and J by 5 bases, with 16 bases left in between. CDR3 length equals 15 residues. The germline V gene has CDR1 MNHNS and CDR2 SASEGT. Donation came from healthy HIV-negative adults that had no recent acute infections or vaccinations. Material: naive CD4+ T cells sorted from blood. Subset noted: CD45RA+ positively selected. The sequence was obtained from a man younger than 35 in good health. The V gene is TRBV6-1, the J gene TRBJ1-4; no clear D. CDR3 nucleotides: TGTGCCAGCAGCCAAAATGGGCTGGGGAATGAAAAACTGTTTTTT. Protein: CASSQNGLGNEKLFF.